The sequence of this T cell receptor beta chain was determined in a study of OX40 agonist ivuxolimab in advanced cancers. On the study more broadly: Treatment of patients was with ivuxolimab, an agonistic anti-OX40 (CD134) antibody.

Using immunoSEQ multiplex PCR, the repertoire was profiled, and TCRdb retains in-frame clones only, with some absent. The table lists tens of thousands of clones, 75% to 95% of them singletons, with roughly 0.5% in the top ten. This receptor was identified in an adult with an advanced solid tumor such as melanoma, head and neck, liver or kidney cancer. This specimen consisted of CD4+ or CD8+ T cells sorted from blood, obtained in a trial of the OX40 agonist ivuxolimab.

The DNA of the CDR3 is TGTGCCAGCTCACCCGGACAGGGGGCCTACGAGCAGTACTTC. Amino acids: CASSPGQGAYEQYF. V usage is TRBV18 and J usage is TRBJ2-7; 10 bases fit TRBD1. J gave up 2 bases and V 3 bases, and 1 base lay outside the gene matches. This CDR3 has 14 amino acids. Germline V gene sequence: CDR1 KGHSH, CDR2 LQKENI. Full variable domain (missing parts from reference TRBV18 and TRBJ2-7): NAGVMQNPRHLVRRRGQEARLRCSPMKGHSHVYWYRQLPEEGLKFMVYLQKENIIDESGMPKERFSAEFPKEGPSILRIQQVVRGDSAAYFCASSPGQGAYEQYFGPGTRLTVT.